The following is a TCR beta chain sequence with its context. Its antigen is unknown. Using immunoSEQ multiplex PCR, the repertoire was profiled, and TCRdb retains in-frame clones only, with some absent. The table lists about 78,000 clones, 96% of them singletons. This sample is drawn from a study of cytomegalovirus exposure and HLA in healthy donors. General observations from the study: It was 150 to 200 TCR beta chains that were listed as cytomegalovirus-associated. Three CMV-associated chains proved CMV antigen-specific in vitro. Subsequent analysis found a tendency for first-cohort TCR clusters to co-occur within the roughly 130 validation repertoires.

The CDR3 sequence is 14 residues long. V lost 1 base and J lost 1, with 7 bases in between. Germline CDR1 and CDR2: SGDLS and YYNGEE. This TCR came from a man younger than 35 in good health and CMV-seropositive. The sequenced material came from PBMCs. The chain employs TRBV9 and TRBJ2-3; a possible D gene is TRBD2 (5 bases). The CDR3 loop reads CASSVQAGTDTQYF. The CDR3 bases are TGTGCCAGCAGCGTACAAGCGGGCACAGATACGCAGTATTTT.